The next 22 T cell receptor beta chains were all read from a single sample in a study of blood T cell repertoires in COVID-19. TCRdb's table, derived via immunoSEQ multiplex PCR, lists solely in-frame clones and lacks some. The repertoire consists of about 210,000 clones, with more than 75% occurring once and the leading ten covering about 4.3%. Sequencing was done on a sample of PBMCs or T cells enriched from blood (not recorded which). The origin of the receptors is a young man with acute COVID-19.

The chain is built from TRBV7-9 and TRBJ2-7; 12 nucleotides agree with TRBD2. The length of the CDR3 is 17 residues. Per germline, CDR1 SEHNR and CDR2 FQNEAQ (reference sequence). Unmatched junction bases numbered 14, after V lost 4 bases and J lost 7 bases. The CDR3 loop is CASSSNRLAGALREQYF. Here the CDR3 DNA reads TGTGCCAGCAGCTCCAATCGACTAGCGGGAGCCTTAAGAGAGCAGTACTTC.

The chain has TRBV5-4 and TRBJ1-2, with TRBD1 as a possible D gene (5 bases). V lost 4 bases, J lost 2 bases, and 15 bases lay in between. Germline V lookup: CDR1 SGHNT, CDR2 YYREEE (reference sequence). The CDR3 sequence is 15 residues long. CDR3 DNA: TGTGCCAGCAGCCGGGGGGGTGGCGGAAACTATGGCTACACCTTC. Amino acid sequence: CASSRGGGGNYGYTF. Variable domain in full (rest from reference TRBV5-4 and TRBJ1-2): ETGVTQSPTHLIKTRGQQVTLRCSSQSGHNTVSWYQQALGQGPQFIFQYYREEENGRGNFPPRFSGLQFPNYSSELNVNALELDDSALYLCASSRGGGGNYGYTFGSGTRLTVV.

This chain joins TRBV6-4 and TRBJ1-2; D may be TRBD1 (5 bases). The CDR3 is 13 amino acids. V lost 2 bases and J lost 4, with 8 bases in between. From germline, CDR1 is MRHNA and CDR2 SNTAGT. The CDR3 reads CASSDGHGYGYTF. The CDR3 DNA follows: TGTGCCAGCAGTGACGGACACGGCTATGGCTACACCTTC.

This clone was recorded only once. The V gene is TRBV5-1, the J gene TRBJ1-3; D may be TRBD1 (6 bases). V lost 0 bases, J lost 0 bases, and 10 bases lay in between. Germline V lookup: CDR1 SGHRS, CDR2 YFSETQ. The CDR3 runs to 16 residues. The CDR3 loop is CASSLELGASGNTIYF. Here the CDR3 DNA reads TGCGCCAGCAGCTTGGAGTTGGGGGCCTCTGGAAACACCATATATTTT.

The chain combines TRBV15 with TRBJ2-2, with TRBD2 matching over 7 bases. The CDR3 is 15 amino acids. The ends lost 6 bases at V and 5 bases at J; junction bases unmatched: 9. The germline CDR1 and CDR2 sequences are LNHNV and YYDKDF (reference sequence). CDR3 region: CATRKAGRPTGELFF. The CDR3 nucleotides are TGTGCCACCAGGAAAGCGGGGAGGCCTACCGGGGAGCTGTTTTTT.

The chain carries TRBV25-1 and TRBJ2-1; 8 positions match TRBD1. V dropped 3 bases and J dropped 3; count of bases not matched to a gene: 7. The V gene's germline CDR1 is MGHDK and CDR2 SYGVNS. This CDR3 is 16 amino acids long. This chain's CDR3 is CASSDPFDRGYNEQFF. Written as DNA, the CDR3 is TGTGCCAGCAGTGACCCCTTTGACAGGGGCTACAATGAGCAGTTCTTC. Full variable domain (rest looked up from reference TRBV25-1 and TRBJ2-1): EADIYQTPRYLVIGTGKKITLECSQTMGHDKMYWYQQDPGMELHLIHYSYGVNSTEKGDLSSESTVSRIRTEHFPLTLESARPSHTSQYLCASSDPFDRGYNEQFFGPGTRLTVL.

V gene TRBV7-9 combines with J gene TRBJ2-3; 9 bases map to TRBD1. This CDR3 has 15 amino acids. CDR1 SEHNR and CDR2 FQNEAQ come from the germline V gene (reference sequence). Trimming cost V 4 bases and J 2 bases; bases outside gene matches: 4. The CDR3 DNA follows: TGTGCCAGCAGCTGGGACAGGGTCCCCACAGATACGCAGTATTTT. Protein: CASSWDRVPTDTQYF.

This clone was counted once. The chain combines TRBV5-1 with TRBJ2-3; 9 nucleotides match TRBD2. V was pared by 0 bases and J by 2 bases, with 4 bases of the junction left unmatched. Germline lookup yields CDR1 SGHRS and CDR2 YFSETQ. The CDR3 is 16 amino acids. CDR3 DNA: TGCGCCAGCAGCTTGGGACTAGCGGATTACACAGATACGCAGTATTTT. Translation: CASSLGLADYTDTQYF.

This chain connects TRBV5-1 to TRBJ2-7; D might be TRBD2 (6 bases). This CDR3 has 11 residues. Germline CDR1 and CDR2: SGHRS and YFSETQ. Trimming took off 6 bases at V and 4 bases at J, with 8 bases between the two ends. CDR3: CASMEGYEQYF. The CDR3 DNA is TGCGCCAGCATGGAGGGTTACGAGCAGTACTTC.

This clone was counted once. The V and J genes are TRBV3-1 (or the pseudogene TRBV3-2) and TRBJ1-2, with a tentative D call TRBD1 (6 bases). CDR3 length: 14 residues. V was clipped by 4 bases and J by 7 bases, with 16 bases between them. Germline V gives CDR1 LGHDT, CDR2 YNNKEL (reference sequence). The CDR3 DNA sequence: TGTGCCAGCAGCCCCTCCTCAGGGGTCCGTGGCTACACCTTC. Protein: CASSPSSGVRGYTF.

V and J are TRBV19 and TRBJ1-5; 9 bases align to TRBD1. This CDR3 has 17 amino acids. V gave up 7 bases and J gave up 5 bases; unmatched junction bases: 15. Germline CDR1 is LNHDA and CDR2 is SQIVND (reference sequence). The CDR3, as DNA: TGTGCCAGTACCAAACTAGGACAGGGGATTATCGATCAGCCCCAGCATTTT. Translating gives CASTKLGQGIIDQPQHF.

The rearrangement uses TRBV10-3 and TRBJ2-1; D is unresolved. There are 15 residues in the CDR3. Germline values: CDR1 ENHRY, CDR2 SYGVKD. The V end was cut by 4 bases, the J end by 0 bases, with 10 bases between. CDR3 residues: CAISALQSSYNEQFF. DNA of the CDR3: TGTGCCATCAGTGCCTTACAGAGCTCCTACAATGAGCAGTTCTTC.

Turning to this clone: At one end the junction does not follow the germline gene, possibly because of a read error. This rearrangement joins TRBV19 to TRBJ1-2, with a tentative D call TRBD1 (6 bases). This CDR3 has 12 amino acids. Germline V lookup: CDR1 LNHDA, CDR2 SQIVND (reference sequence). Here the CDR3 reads CASTPQGFGPIF. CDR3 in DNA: TGTGCCAGTACTCCTCAGGGGTTTGGCCCGATCTTC.

CDR3 sequence: CATSEGGDNQPQHF. As DNA, the CDR3 is TGTGCCACCAGTGAAGGGGGGGACAATCAGCCCCAGCATTTT. The chain combines TRBV24-1 with TRBJ1-5; D perhaps matches TRBD1 (6 bases). The CDR3 is 14 residues long. The germline V and J ends were trimmed by 4 bases and 3 bases, with 9 bases remaining between them. The V gene's germline CDR1 is KGHDR and CDR2 SFDVKD.

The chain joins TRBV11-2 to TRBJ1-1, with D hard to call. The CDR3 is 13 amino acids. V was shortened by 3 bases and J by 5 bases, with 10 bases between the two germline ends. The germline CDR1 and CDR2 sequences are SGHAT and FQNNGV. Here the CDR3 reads CASSFSAATEAFF. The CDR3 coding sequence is TGTGCCAGCAGCTTCTCGGCGGCTACTGAAGCTTTCTTT.

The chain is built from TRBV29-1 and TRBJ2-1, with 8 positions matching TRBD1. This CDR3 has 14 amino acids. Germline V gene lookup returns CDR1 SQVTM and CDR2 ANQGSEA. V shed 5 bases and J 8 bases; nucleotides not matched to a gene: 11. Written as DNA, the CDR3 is TGCAGCGTTTCCACCGGGACAGGCGTCCATGAGCAGTTCTTC. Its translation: CSVSTGTGVHEQFF.

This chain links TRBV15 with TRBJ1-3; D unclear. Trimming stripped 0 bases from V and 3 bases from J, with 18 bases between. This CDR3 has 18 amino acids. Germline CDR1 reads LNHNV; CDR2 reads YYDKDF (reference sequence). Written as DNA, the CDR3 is TGTGCCACCAGCAGAGATGTCGGGATCGAGGACTATGGAAACACCATATATTTT. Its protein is CATSRDVGIEDYGNTIYF.

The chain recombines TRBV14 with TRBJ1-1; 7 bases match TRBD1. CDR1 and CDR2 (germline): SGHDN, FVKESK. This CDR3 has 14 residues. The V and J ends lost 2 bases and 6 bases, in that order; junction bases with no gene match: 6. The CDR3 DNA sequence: TGTGCCAGCAGCCAATACGACAGGGCGGCTGAAGCTTTCTTT. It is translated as CASSQYDRAAEAFF.

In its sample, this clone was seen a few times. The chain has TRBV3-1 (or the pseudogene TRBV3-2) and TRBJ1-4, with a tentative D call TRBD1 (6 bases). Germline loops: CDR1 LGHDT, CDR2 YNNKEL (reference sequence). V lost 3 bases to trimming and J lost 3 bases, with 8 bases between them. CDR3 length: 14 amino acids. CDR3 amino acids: CASSQWTANEKLFF. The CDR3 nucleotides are TGTGCCAGCAGCCAGTGGACAGCTAATGAAAAACTGTTTTTT.

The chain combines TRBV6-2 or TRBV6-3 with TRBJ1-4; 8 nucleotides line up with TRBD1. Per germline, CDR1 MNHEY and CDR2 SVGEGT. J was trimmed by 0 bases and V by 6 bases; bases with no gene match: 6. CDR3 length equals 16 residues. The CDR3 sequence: CASSPGTGSTNEKLFF. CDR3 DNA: TGTGCCAGCAGCCCTGGGACAGGTTCAACTAATGAAAAACTGTTTTTT.

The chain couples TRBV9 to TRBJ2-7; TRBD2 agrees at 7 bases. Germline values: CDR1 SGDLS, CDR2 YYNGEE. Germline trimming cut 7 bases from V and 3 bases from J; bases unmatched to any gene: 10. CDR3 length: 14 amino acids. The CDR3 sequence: CASAKSSGGYEQYF. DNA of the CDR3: TGTGCCAGCGCGAAATCTAGCGGTGGCTACGAGCAGTACTTC. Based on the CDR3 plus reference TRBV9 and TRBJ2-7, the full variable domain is DSGVTQTPKHLITATGQRVTLRCSPRSGDLSVYWYQQSLDQGLQFLIQYYNGEERAKGNILERFSAQQFPDLHSELNLSSLELGDSALYFCASAKSSGGYEQYFGPGTRLTVT.

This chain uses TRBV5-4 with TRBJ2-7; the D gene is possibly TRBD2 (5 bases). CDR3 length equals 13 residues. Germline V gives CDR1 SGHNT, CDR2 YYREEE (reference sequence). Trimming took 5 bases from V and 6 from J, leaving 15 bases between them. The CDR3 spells CASSYTGTSEQYF. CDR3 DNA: TGTGCCAGCAGTTATACGGGAACGAGCGAGCAGTACTTC.